This entry concerns a single T cell receptor (beta chain). Antigen unknown. This sample is part of a study of OX40 agonist ivuxolimab in advanced cancers. Study-wide results and caveats: Partial responders receiving 0.1-3.0 mg/kg showed among the lowest clonal expansion.

Using immunoSEQ multiplex PCR, the repertoire was profiled, and TCRdb retains in-frame clones only, with some absent. The table lists some 70,000 clones, roughly 84% of them singletons. Baseline, cycle 4 day 1, and cycle 7 day 1 were the blood sampling points. The germline gives CDR1 MDHEN, CDR2 SYDVKM. The CDR3 length is 14 residues. V lost 4 bases to trimming and J lost 4 bases, with 13 bases between them. V is TRBV28 and J is TRBJ2-5; D possibly uses TRBD1 or TRBD2 (5 bases each). This material consisted of CD4+ or CD8+ T cells sorted from blood, taken in a trial of the OX40 agonist ivuxolimab. The TCR comes from an adult with an advanced solid tumor such as melanoma, head and neck, liver or kidney cancer. The CDR3 loop is CASSWDGGGETQYF. As DNA, the CDR3 is TGTGCCAGCAGTTGGGATGGGGGTGGAGAGACCCAGTACTTC.